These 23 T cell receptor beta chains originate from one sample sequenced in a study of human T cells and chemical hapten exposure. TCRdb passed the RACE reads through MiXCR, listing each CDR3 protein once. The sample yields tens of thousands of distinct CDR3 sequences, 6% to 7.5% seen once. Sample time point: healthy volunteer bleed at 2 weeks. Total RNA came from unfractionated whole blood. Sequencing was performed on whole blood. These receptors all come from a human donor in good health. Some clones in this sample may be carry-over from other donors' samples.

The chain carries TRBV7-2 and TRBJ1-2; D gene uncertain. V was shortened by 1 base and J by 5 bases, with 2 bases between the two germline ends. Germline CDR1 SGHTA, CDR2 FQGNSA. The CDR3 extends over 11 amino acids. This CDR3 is CASSLDYGYTF. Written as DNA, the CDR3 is TGTGCCAGCAGCTTAGATTATGGCTACACCTTC.

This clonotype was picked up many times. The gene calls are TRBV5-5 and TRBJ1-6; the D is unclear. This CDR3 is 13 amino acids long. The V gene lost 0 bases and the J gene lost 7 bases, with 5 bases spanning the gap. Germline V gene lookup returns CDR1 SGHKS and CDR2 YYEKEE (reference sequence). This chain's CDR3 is CASSLGDNSPLHF. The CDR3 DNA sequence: TGTGCCAGCAGCTTGGGAGACAATTCACCCCTCCACTTT.

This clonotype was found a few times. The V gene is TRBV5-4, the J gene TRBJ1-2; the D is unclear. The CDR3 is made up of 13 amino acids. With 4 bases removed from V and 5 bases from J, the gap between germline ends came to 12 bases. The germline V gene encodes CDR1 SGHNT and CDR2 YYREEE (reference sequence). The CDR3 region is CASSPEISYGYTF. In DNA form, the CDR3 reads TGTGCCAGCAGCCCAGAGATCTCTTATGGCTACACCTTC.

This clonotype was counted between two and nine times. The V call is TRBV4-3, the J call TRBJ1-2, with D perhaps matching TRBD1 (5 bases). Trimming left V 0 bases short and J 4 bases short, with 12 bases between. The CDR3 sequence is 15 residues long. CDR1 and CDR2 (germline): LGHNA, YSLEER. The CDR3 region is CASSQDGAASYGYTF. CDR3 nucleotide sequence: TGCGCCAGCAGCCAAGATGGGGCAGCGTCCTATGGCTACACCTTC.

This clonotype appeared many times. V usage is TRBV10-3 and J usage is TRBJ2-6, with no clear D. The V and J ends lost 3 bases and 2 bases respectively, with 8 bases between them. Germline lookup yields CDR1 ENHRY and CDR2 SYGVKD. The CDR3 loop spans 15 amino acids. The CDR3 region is CAISDTTTGANVLTF. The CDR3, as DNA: TGTGCCATCAGTGACACTACCACTGGGGCCAACGTCCTGACTTTC.

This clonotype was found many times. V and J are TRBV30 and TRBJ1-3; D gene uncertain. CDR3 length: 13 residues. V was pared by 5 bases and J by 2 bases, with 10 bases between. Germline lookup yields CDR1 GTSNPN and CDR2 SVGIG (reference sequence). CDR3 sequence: CAWDWDAGNTIYF. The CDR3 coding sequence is TGTGCCTGGGACTGGGATGCTGGAAACACCATATATTTT.

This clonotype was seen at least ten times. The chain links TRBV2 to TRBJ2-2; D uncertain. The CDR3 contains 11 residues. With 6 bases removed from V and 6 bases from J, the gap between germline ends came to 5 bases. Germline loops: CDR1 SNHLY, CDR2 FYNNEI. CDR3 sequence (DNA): TGTGCCAGCAGGTATTCCGGGGAGCTGTTTTTT. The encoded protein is CASRYSGELFF.

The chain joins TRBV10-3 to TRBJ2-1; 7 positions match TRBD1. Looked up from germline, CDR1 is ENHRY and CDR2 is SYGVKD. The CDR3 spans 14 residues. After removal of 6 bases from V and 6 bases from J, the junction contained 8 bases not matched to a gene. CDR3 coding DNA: TGTGCCATCAGATTCCTGGCAGGGGGCAATGAGCAGTTCTTC. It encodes CAIRFLAGGNEQFF.

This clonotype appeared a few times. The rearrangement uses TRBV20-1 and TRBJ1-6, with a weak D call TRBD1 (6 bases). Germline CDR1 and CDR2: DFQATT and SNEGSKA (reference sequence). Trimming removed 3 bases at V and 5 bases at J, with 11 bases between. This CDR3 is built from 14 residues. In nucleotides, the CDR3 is TGCAGTGCTAGGGGGGGGGCGAATAATTCACCCCTCCACTTT. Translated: CSARGGANNSPLHF.

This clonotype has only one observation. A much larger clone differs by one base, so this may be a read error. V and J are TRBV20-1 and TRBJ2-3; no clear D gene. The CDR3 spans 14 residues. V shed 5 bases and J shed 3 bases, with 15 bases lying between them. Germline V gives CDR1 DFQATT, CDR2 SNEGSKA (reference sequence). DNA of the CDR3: TGCAGTGCTCTACTACACAAAGCAACAGATACGCAGTATTTT. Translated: CSALLHKATDTQYF.

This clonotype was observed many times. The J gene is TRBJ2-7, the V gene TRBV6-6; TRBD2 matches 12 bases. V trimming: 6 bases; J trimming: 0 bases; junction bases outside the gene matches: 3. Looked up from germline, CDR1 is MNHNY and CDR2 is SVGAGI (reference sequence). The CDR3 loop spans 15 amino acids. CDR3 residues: CASSRTSGISYEQYF. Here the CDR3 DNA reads TGTGCCAGCAGCCGGACTAGCGGGATCTCCTACGAGCAGTACTTC.

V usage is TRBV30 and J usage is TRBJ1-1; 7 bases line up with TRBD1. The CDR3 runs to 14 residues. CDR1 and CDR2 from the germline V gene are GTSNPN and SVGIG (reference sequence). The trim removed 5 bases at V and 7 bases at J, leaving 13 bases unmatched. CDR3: CAWGQVGRGSEAFF. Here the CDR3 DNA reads TGTGCCTGGGGACAGGTCGGACGTGGTAGTGAAGCTTTCTTT.

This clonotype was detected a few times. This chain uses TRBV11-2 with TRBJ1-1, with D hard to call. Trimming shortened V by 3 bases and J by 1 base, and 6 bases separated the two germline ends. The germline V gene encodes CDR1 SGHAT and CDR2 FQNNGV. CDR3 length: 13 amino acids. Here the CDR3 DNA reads TGTGCCAGCAGCTTTCATCCGAACACTGAAGCTTTCTTT. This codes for CASSFHPNTEAFF.

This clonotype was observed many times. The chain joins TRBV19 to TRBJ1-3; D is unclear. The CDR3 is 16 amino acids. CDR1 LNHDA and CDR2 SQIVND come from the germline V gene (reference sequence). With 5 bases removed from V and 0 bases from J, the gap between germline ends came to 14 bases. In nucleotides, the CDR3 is TGTGCCAGTAGTCTCACCAGGACGGCCTCTGGAAACACCATATATTTT. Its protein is CASSLTRTASGNTIYF.

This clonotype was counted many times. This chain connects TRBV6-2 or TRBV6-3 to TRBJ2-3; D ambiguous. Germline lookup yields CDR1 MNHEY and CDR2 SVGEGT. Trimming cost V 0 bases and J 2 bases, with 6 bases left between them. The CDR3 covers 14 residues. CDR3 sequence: CASSYSYNTDTQYF. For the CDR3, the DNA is TGTGCCAGCAGTTACTCGTACAACACAGATACGCAGTATTTT.

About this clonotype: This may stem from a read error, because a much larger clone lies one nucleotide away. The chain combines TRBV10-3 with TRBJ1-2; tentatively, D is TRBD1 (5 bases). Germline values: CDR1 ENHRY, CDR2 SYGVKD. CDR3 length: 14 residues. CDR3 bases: TGTGCCATCAGTGTGTCCGGGGGGGAGTTTGGCGACACCTTC. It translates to CAISVSGGEFGDTF.

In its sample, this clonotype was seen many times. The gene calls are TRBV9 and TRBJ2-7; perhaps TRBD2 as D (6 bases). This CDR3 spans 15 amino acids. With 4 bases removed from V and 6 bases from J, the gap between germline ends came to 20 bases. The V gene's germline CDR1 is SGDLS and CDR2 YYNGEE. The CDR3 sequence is CASSPGEAPMLEQYF. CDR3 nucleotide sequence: TGTGCCAGCAGCCCCGGGGAGGCCCCAATGCTCGAGCAGTACTTC. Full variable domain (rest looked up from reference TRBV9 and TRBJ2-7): DSGVTQTPKHLITATGQRVTLRCSPRSGDLSVYWYQQSLDQGLQFLIQYYNGEERAKGNILERFSAQQFPDLHSELNLSSLELGDSALYFCASSPGEAPMLEQYFGPGTRLTVT.

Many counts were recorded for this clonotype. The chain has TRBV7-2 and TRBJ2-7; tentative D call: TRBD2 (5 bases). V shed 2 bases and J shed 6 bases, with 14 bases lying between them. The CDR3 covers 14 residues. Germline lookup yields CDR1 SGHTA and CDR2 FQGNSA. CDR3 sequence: CASSLSRPAGEQYF. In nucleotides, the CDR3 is TGTGCCAGCAGCTTAAGTCGGCCCGCGGGCGAGCAGTACTTC.

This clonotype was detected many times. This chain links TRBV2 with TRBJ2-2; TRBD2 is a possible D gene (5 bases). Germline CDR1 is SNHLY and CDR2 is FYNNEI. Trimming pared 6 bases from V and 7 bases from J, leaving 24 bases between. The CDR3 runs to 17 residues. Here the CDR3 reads CASRARPSSNGFGELFF. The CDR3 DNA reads TGTGCCAGCAGGGCCAGGCCGTCTAGCAACGGCTTCGGGGAGCTGTTTTTT.

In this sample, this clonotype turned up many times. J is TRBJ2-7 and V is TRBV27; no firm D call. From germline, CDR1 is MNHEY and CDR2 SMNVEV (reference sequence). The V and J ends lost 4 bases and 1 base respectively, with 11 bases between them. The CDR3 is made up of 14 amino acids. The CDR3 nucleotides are TGTGCCAGCAGTTCCAGATCCGGTTCCTACGAGCAGTACTTC. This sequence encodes CASSSRSGSYEQYF.

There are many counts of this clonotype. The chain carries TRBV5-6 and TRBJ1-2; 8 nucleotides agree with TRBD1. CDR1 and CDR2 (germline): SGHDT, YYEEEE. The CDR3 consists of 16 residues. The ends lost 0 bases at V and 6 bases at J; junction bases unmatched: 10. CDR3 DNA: TGTGCCAGCAGCTTGGGGGGACAGGCCCCTCTAGATGGCTACACCTTC. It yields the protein CASSLGGQAPLDGYTF.

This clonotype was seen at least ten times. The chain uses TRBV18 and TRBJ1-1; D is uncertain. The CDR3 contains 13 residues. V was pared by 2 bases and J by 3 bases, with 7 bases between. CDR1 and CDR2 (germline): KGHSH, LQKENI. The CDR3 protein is CASSPGRDTEAFF. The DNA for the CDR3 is TGTGCCAGCTCACCAGGTCGGGACACTGAAGCTTTCTTT.

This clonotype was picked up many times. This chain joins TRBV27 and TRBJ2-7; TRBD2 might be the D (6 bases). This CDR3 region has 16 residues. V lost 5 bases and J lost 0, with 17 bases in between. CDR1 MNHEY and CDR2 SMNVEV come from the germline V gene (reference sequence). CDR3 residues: CASSPLVAASSYEQYF. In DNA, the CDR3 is TGTGCCAGCAGTCCCCTGGTAGCGGCGAGCTCCTACGAGCAGTACTTC.